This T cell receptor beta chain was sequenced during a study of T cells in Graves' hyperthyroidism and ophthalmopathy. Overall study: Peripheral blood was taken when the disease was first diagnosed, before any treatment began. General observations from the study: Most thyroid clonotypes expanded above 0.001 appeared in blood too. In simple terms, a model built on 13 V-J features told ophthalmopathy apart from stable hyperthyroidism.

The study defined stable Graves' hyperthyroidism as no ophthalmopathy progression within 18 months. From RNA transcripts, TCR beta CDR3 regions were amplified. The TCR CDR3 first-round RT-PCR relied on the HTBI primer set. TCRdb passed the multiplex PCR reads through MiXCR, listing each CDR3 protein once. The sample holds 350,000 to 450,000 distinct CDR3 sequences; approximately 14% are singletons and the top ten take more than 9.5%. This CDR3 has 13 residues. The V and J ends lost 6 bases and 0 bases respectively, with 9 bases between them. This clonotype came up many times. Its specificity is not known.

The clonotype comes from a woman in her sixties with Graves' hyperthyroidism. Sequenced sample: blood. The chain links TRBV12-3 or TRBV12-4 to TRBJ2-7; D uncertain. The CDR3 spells CASSSLGSYEQYF. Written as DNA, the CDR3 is TGTGCCAGCAGCTCCCTTGGCTCCTACGAGCAGTACTTC.